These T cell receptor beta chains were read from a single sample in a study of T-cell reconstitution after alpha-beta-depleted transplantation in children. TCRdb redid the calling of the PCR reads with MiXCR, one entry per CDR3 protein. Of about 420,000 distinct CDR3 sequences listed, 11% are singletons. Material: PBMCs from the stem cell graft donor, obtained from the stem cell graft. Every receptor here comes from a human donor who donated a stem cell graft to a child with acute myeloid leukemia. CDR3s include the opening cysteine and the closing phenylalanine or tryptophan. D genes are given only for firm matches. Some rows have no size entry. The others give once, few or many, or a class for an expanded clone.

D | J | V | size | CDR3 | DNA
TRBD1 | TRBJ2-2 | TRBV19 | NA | CASSIARGTNTGELFF | TGTGCCAGTAGTATAGCCAGGGGGACGAACACCGGGGAGCTGTTTTTT
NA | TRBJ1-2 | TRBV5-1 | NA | CASSSVYRDPYGYTF | TGCGCCAGCAGCTCCGTGTACAGGGACCCCTATGGCTACACCTTC
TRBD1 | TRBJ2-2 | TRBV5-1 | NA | CASSLEQGTTGELFF | TGCGCCAGCAGCTTGGAACAGGGGACGACCGGGGAGCTGTTTTTT
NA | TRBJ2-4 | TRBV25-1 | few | CASSEGFGSSMAKNIQYF | TGTGCCAGCAGTGAAGGGTTTGGTAGCTCTATGGCCAAAAACATTCAGTACTTC
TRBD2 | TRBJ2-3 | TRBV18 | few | CASSTTRGLASTDTQYF | TGTGCCAGCTCAACAACCCGGGGACTAGCGTCGACAGATACGCAGTATTTT
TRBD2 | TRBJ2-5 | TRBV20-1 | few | CSGGTSGDQETQYF | TGCAGTGGTGGGACTAGCGGAGACCAAGAGACCCAGTACTTC
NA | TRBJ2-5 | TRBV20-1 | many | CSARGDWQETQYF | TGCAGTGCTAGAGGGGACTGGCAAGAGACCCAGTACTTC
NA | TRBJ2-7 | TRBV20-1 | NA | CSARSVVASEQYF | TGCAGTGCTAGATCCGTCGTTGCTAGCGAGCAGTACTTC
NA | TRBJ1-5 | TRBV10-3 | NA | CAISESVLSGRGTGQPQHF | TGTGCCATCAGTGAGTCGGTGCTATCGGGCAGGGGCACGGGTCAGCCCCAGCATTTT
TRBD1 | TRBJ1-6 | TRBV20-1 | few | CSAPSEGGALHSPLHF | TGCAGTGCCCCCAGCGAAGGGGGCGCGCTTCATTCACCCCTCCACTTT
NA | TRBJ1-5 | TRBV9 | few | CASSVGGGNQPQHF | TGTGCCAGCAGCGTTGGGGGAGGCAATCAGCCCCAGCATTTT
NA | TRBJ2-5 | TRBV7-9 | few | CASSSPTGYQETQYF | TGTGCCAGCAGCTCACCGACAGGTTACCAAGAGACCCAGTACTTC
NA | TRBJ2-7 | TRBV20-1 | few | CSARNAILEQYF | TGCAGTGCTAGAAATGCTATCCTGGAGCAGTACTTC
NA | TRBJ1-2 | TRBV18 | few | CASSPDMDTSYGYTF | TGTGCCAGCTCCCCCGACATGGACACATCTTATGGCTACACCTTC
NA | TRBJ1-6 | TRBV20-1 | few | CSALGRDNSPLHF | TGCAGTGCCTTGGGACGGGATAATTCACCCCTCCACTTT
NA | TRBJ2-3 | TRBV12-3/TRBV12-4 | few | CASSSLPGFGDTQYF | TGTGCCAGCAGTTCACTTCCAGGGTTTGGAGATACGCAGTATTTT
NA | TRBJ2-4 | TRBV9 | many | CASSYTGSGNIQYF | TGTGCCAGCAGCTACACAGGGAGTGGAAACATTCAGTACTTC
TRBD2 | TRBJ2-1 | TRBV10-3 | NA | CATCEREGLEQFF | TGTGCCACGTGTGAGCGGGAGGGCCTTGAGCAGTTCTTC
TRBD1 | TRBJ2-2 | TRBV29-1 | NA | CSVALRDRDDTGELFF | TGCAGCGTTGCGTTACGGGACAGGGACGACACCGGGGAGCTGTTTTTT
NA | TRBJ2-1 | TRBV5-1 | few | CASSPDRTVGQEQFF | TGCGCCAGCAGCCCGGACCGGACCGTGGGGCAAGAGCAGTTCTTC
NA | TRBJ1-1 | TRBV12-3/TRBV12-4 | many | CASSPPTVNTEAFF | TGTGCCAGCAGTCCACCGACGGTGAACACTGAAGCTTTCTTT